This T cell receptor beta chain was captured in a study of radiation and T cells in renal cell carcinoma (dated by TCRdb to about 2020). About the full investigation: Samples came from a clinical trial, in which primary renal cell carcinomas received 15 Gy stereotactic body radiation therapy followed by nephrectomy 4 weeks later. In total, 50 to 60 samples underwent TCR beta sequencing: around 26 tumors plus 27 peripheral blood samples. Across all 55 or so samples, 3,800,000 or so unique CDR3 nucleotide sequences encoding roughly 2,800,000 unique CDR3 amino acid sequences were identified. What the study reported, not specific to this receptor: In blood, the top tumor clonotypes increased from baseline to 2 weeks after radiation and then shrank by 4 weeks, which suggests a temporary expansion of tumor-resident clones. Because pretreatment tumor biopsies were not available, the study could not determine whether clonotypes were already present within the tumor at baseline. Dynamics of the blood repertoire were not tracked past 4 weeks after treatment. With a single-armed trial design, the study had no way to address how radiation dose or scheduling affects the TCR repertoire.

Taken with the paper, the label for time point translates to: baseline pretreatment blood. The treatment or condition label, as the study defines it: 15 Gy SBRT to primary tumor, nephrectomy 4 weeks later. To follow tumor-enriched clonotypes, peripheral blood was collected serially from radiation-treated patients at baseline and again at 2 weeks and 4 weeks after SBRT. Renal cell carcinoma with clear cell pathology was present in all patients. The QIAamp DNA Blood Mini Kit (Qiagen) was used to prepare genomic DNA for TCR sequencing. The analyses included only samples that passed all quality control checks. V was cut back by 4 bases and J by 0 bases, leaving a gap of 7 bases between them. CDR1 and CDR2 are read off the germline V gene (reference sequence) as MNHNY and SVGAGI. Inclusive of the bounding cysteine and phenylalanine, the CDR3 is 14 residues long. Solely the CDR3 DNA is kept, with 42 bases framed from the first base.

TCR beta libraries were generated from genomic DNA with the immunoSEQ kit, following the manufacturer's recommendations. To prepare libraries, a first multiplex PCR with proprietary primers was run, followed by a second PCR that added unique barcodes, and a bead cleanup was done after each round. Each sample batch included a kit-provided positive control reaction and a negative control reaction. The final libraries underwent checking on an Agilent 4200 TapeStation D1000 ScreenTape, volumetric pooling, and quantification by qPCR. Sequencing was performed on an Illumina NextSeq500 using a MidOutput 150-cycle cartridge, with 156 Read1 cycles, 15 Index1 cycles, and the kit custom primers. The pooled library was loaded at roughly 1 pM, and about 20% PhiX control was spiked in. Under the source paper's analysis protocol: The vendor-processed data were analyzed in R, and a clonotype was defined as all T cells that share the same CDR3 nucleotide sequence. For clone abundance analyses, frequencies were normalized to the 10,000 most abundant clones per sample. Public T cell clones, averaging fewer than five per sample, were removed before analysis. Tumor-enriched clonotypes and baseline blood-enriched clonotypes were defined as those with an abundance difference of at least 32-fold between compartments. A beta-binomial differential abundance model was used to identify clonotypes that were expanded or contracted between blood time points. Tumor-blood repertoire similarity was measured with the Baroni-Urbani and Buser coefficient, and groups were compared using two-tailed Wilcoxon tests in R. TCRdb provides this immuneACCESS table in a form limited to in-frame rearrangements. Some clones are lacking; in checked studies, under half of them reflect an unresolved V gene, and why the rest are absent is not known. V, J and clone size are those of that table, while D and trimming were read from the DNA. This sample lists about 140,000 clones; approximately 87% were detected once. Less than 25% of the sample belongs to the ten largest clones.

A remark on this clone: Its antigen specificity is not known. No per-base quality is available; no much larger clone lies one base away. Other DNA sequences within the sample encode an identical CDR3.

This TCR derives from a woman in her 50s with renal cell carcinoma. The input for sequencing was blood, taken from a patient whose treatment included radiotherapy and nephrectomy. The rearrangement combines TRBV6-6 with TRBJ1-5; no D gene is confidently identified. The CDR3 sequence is CASSLSSSNQPQHF. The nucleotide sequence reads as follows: TGTGCCAGCAGTTTAAGCTCTAGCAATCAGCCCCAGCATTTT.